This T cell receptor beta chain derives from a study of T cells in Graves' hyperthyroidism and ophthalmopathy. V was trimmed by 1 base and J by 6 bases, leaving 13 bases between them. Germline values: CDR1 MDHEN, CDR2 SYDVKM. The CDR3 totals 14 residues. This clonotype was detected ten times or more. Hyperthyroidism had been newly diagnosed in patients aged 18 to 65, and its duration was under 2 months. TCR beta CDR3 regions were amplified from RNA transcripts. Using the HTBI primer set, a first-round RT-PCR was run on the TCR CDR3. TCRdb called the multiplex PCR reads again in MiXCR, with one record for every CDR3 protein. The sample has about 320,000 distinct CDR3 sequences; around 16% are singletons.

This chain uses TRBV28 with TRBJ2-7, with a weak D call TRBD1 (5 bases). The sequence was obtained from a man younger than 40 with Graves' hyperthyroidism. Sequenced material: blood. Here the CDR3 reads CASSLSGRFGEQYF. The CDR3 DNA reads TGTGCCAGCAGTTTATCAGGGCGGTTCGGCGAGCAGTACTTC.